The source of this T cell receptor (beta chain) is a study of T cell responses to AZD1222 COVID-19 vaccine. Only in-frame clones appear in the TCRdb table, and some are missing; sequencing was by immunoSEQ multiplex PCR. The data show roughly 150,000 clones, roughly nine tenths seen once. Germline assignment: CDR1 MNHEY and CDR2 SMNVEV (reference sequence). Trimming took 6 bases from V and 4 from J; bases not matched to a gene: 5. The CDR3 consists of 13 residues. The source material was peripheral blood, sampled after recovery from COVID-19. This rearrangement joins TRBV27 to TRBJ1-1; TRBD1 matches at 7 bases. The sequence was collected from an adult who had recovered from COVID-19. The CDR3 region is CASRQQGPTEAFF. DNA for the CDR3: TGTGCCAGCAGACAACAGGGGCCCACTGAAGCTTTCTTT.